These 10 T cell receptor beta chains were all obtained from the same sample, sequenced in a study of Graves' ophthalmopathy and Graves' hyperthyroidism. TCR beta CDR3 amplification used RNA transcripts. HTBI primers were employed in first-round RT-PCR, then a second-round multiplex PCR followed. Each CDR3 protein is one row after TCRdb ran MiXCR on the multiplex PCR reads. The sample yields 450,000 or so distinct CDR3 sequences, approximately 15% seen once. Sequenced sample: blood. The receptors derive from a woman in her 30s with Graves' ophthalmopathy.

This clonotype was detected a few times. V usage is TRBV11-2 and J usage is TRBJ2-5, with 7 bases that match TRBD1. The CDR3 totals 14 residues. V lost 1 base to trimming and J lost 4 bases; unmatched junction nucleotides: 3. Per the germline V gene, CDR1 is SGHAT and CDR2 is FQNNGV. CDR3 residues: CASSLGGQLETQYF. CDR3 nucleotides: TGTGCCAGCAGCTTAGGGGGACAGCTAGAGACCCAGTACTTC.

To note about this clonotype: One end of the junction fails to match germline, which may point to a read error. J is TRBJ2-7 and V is TRBV5-1; TRBD2 agrees at 10 bases. The CDR3 has 15 amino acids. Germline V lookup: CDR1 SGHRS, CDR2 YFSETQ. The CDR3 is CASSPGTSASYELYF. CDR3 nucleotide sequence: TGCGCCAGCAGCCCTGGGACTAGCGCCTCCTACGAGCTGTACTTC.

This clonotype was observed at least ten times. The rearrangement links TRBV28 to TRBJ1-2; D not resolved. Germline-derived CDR1 and CDR2 are MDHEN and SYDVKM. This CDR3 has 13 amino acids. V gave up 7 bases and J gave up 0 bases, with 9 bases separating them. The CDR3 region has the DNA TGTGCCAGCACAGACGGGGCTAACTATGGCTACACCTTC. As protein: CASTDGANYGYTF.

The rearrangement joins TRBV6-1 to TRBJ1-1; 7 bases align to TRBD1. The CDR3 is 14 amino acids. J was trimmed by 0 bases and V by 10 bases; bases with no gene match: 8. Germline V gene data show CDR1 as MNHNS and CDR2 as SASEGT. The CDR3 reads CAITPRGVNTEAFF. The CDR3 DNA sequence: TGTGCCATCACCCCCAGGGGGGTGAACACTGAAGCTTTCTTT.

This clonotype came up many times. This chain links TRBV12-3 or TRBV12-4 with TRBJ1-1, with no clear D. The CDR3 runs 11 residues. Trimming removed 6 bases from V and 6 bases from J, with 8 bases in between. The CDR3 sequence: CASSPSSEAFF. The CDR3 coding sequence is TGTGCCAGCAGCCCGTCTTCTGAAGCTTTCTTT.

The table lists this clonotype with many counts. The rearrangement links TRBV3-1 to TRBJ2-4, with TRBD1 matching over 9 bases. The CDR3 is 13 amino acids. From germline, CDR1 is LGHDT and CDR2 YNNKEL (reference sequence). The V segment lost 3 bases and the J segment 13 bases; nucleotides outside the gene matches: 7. The CDR3: CASSQDPGTGQYF. The CDR3 DNA sequence: TGTGCCAGCAGCCAGGACCCCGGGACAGGGCAGTACTTC.

This clonotype was seen repeatedly, ten times or more. The V and J genes are TRBV7-2 and TRBJ1-1; 8 bases are shared with TRBD1. The CDR3 is 13 residues long. The germline V gene encodes CDR1 SGHTA and CDR2 FQGNSA. With V trimmed by 3 bases and J by 4 bases, 1 base remained unmatched. This CDR3 is CASSFRGPTEAFF. DNA of the CDR3: TGTGCCAGCAGCTTCAGGGGGCCCACTGAAGCTTTCTTT.

This clonotype was seen repeatedly, ten times or more. The V gene is TRBV6-2 or TRBV6-3, the J gene TRBJ2-6, with 11 nucleotides matching TRBD2. Per germline, CDR1 MNHEY and CDR2 SVGEGT. This CDR3 spans 17 amino acids. V was clipped by 6 bases and J by 2 bases; unmatched bases: 6. CDR3 amino acids: CASSPIAGGPGANVLTF. The DNA of the CDR3 is TGTGCCAGCAGCCCCATAGCGGGGGGGCCTGGGGCCAACGTCCTGACTTTC.

This clonotype was observed at least ten times. The chain combines TRBV11-2 with TRBJ1-5; weak D call: TRBD1 (5 bases). The CDR3 runs to 15 residues. In germline, CDR1 is SGHAT, CDR2 FQNNGV. Trimming removed 5 bases at V and 5 bases at J, with 16 bases between. The CDR3 protein is CASSRGGEGYQPQHF. CDR3 DNA: TGTGCCAGCAGCCGGGGCGGGGAAGGTTATCAGCCCCAGCATTTT.

This rearrangement joins TRBV28 to TRBJ2-2; D possibly corresponds to TRBD2 (6 bases). The CDR3 is 15 amino acids. The V end lost 6 bases, the J end lost 7 bases, and 18 bases lay between the germline ends. Germline loops: CDR1 MDHEN, CDR2 SYDVKM. The CDR3 DNA sequence: TGTGCCAGCAGAATCCTAGGGACTGTGCACGGGGAGCTGTTTTTT. It translates to CASRILGTVHGELFF.